The present T cell receptor (beta chain) was sequenced within a study of identical twins. Germline-derived CDR1 and CDR2 are LGHNA and YSLEER. The CDR3 length is 17 residues. The J segment lost 2 bases and the V segment lost 4 bases, leaving 8 bases of the junction unmatched. Notes on this clonotype: The antigen remains undetermined.

Study-level points and caveats: Models predicted too little out-of-frame TCR alpha sharing in monozygotic twins. Insertion counts were lower in abundant cord blood beta clonotypes, a trend that memory repertoires did not show.

Unique molecular identifiers were present on the cDNA, which also gained a universal primer site by template switching. TCRdb fed the 5' RACE reads into MiXCR, producing one record per CDR3 protein. The sample contains fewer than 500,000 distinct CDR3 sequences, approximately 14% of which appear only once. The sample also formed part of further work on yellow fever vaccine responses in identical twins.

Sequenced: CD4+ T cells sorted from blood. This TCR derives from a woman aged 18-29 years in good health. This chain uses TRBV4-3 with TRBJ2-6; 7 bases match TRBD2. CDR3 residues: CASSPGGDLAGANVLTF. The CDR3 DNA sequence: TGCGCCAGCAGCCCTGGGGGGGACTTAGCTGGGGCCAACGTCCTGACTTTC.